Below are 13 T cell receptor beta chains sequenced from a single sample in a study of cytomegalovirus exposure and HLA in healthy donors. 60 Vbeta and 13 Jbeta primers were used in PCR. The repertoire was sequenced with immunoSEQ multiplex PCR; TCRdb's copy has only in-frame clones and lacks some. The sample has approximately 150,000 clones, around 68% seen once. The sequencing input was PBMCs. The receptors derive from a man in his fifties in good health and CMV-seronegative.

The V and J genes are TRBV5-1 and TRBJ2-5; 9 bases align to TRBD2. Germline V gives CDR1 SGHRS, CDR2 YFSETQ. This CDR3 spans 15 amino acids. Losses at the gene ends were 1 base for V and 6 bases for J; bases not matched to a gene: 7. In DNA, the CDR3 is TGCGCCAGCAGCTTGAATGGCGGGGGGGAGAAGACCCAGTACTTC. Translating it yields CASSLNGGGEKTQYF.

This clone was recorded only once. The chain carries TRBV11-2 and TRBJ2-6; D is possibly TRBD1 (6 bases). V was trimmed by 5 bases and J by 0 bases, leaving 11 bases between them. Germline CDR1 and CDR2: SGHAT and FQNNGV. The CDR3 totals 16 residues. The CDR3 spells CASSRQTGSGANVLTF. The CDR3 DNA is TGTGCCAGCAGCCGTCAGACAGGCTCTGGGGCCAACGTCCTGACTTTC.

The chain combines TRBV5-1 with TRBJ1-1; possibly TRBD1 for D (5 bases). CDR1 and CDR2 from the germline V gene are SGHRS and YFSETQ. CDR3 length equals 14 residues. Trimming removed 0 bases from V and 3 bases from J, with 9 bases in between. The CDR3 loop is CASSLVPGYTEAFF. The CDR3, as DNA: TGCGCCAGCAGCTTGGTGCCAGGGTACACTGAAGCTTTCTTT.

The chain combines TRBV6-5 with TRBJ2-2, with 7 bases matching TRBD1. The V segment lost 7 bases and the J segment 2 bases; nucleotides outside the gene matches: 7. CDR1 and CDR2 (germline): MNHEY, SVGAGI. The CDR3 consists of 15 residues. The CDR3 is CASNIQGSNTGELFF. CDR3 nucleotide sequence: TGTGCCAGCAACATACAGGGGAGTAACACCGGGGAGCTGTTTTTT.

The gene calls are TRBV5-4 and TRBJ2-3, with 10 bases matching TRBD2. The V gene end was trimmed by 9 bases and the J gene end by 1 base; junction bases not matched to a gene: 8. CDR1 is SGHNT and CDR2 is YYREEE in the germline V gene (reference sequence). The CDR3 runs to 15 residues. The CDR3 DNA follows: TGTGCCACCAAAGGGCTAGCGGGGGGCACAGATACGCAGTATTTT. As protein: CATKGLAGGTDTQYF.

The CDR3 region has the DNA TGTGCCAGCGCCACTAGCGGAAACCTTCAAGAGACCCAGTACTTC. It translates to CASATSGNLQETQYF. J is TRBJ2-5 and V is TRBV27; 8 bases are a match to TRBD2. The CDR3 loop spans 15 amino acids. V trimming: 8 bases; J trimming: 2 bases; junction bases outside the gene matches: 10. Germline CDR1 MNHEY, CDR2 SMNVEV (reference sequence).

The chain has TRBV13 and TRBJ2-5; 14 bases match TRBD2. Germline V gene lookup returns CDR1 PRHDT and CDR2 FYEKMQ (reference sequence). The junction had 2 bases not matched to a gene; V was cut back by 0 bases and J by 5 bases. The CDR3 contains 16 residues. This chain's CDR3 is CASSLGRLAGGETQYF. The CDR3 nucleotides are TGTGCCAGCAGCTTAGGAAGACTAGCGGGGGGGGAGACCCAGTACTTC.

The J gene is TRBJ1-4, the V gene TRBV19; D ambiguous. CDR1 and CDR2 (germline): LNHDA, SQIVND (reference sequence). This CDR3 spans 13 amino acids. Trimming took off 7 bases at V and 8 bases at J, with 14 bases between the two ends. CDR3 protein: CASNRRQREKLFF. In DNA form, the CDR3 reads TGTGCCAGTAATCGGCGGCAGCGGGAAAAACTGTTTTTT.

This clone was detected a few times. The chain joins TRBV5-1 to TRBJ2-7; the match to TRBD1 covers 10 bases. The CDR3 contains 15 residues. J gave up 2 bases and V 4 bases, and 6 bases lay outside the gene matches. CDR1 and CDR2 (germline): SGHRS, YFSETQ. CDR3 sequence reads: CASSPGTGVPYEQYF. CDR3 sequence (DNA): TGCGCCAGCAGCCCGGGGACAGGGGTCCCCTACGAGCAGTACTTC.

The table lists this clone with a few counts. The chain carries TRBV27 and TRBJ1-2, with a tentative D call TRBD1 (6 bases). The V end lost 5 bases, the J end lost 4 bases, and 11 bases lay between the germline ends. Germline V CDR1 and CDR2: MNHEY, SMNVEV (reference sequence). The CDR3 consists of 13 residues. The DNA of the CDR3 is TGTGCCAGCAGTGGGGACACGGGCTATGGCTACACCTTC. Translating it yields CASSGDTGYGYTF.

CDR3 residues: CASSIVLEGQETQYF. The CDR3 region has the DNA TGTGCCAGTAGTATAGTACTAGAGGGACAAGAGACCCAGTACTTC. The V and J genes are TRBV19 and TRBJ2-5; perhaps TRBD2 as D (5 bases). Germline V gene lookup returns CDR1 LNHDA and CDR2 SQIVND (reference sequence). The CDR3 has 15 amino acids. V was cut by 1 base and J by 2 bases, with 11 bases left in between.

The CDR3 here is CASSLAVFGGLSTDTQYF. The CDR3 coding sequence is TGCGCCAGCAGCTTGGCCGTCTTCGGGGGGCTTAGCACAGATACGCAGTATTTT. The chain employs TRBV5-1 and TRBJ2-3; TRBD2 is a possible D gene (7 bases). The CDR3 totals 18 residues. The germline V gene has CDR1 SGHRS and CDR2 YFSETQ. Trimming removed 0 bases at V and 0 bases at J, with 17 bases between.

This clone was counted once. The same CDR3 can be traced to other DNA sequences in this sample. V and J are TRBV11-2 and TRBJ2-1; D gene uncertain. Germline V lookup: CDR1 SGHAT, CDR2 FQNNGV. Trimming shortened V by 1 base and J by 4 bases, and 5 bases separated the two germline ends. The CDR3 has 13 residues. The CDR3 DNA reads TGTGCCAGCAGCTTAGGGCAGTACAATGAGCAGTTCTTC. Translation gives CASSLGQYNEQFF.